The entry below gives a single T cell receptor beta chain sequence along with its context. V lost 5 bases and J 0 bases, leaving 12 bases between the germline ends. CDR1 LNHDA and CDR2 SQIVND come from the germline V gene (reference sequence). The CDR3 is made up of 15 amino acids. The sample comes from a study of blood T cell repertoires in COVID-19. In the study overall: Samples of COVID-19 (acute and convalescent) were obtained from the United States, Italy and Spain.

In the original analysis: Amplification of reference gene primers provided the estimated nucleated cell counts. TCRdb's table, derived via immunoSEQ multiplex PCR, lists solely in-frame clones and lacks some. V and J calls and clone size are copied from that table; D and trimming were computed from the DNA. Among fewer than 25,000 clones listed, roughly 92% were seen once. V and J are TRBV19 and TRBJ2-3, with D maybe TRBD1 (5 bases). This TCR came from a human donor in a cohort sampled during active COVID-19. The sequenced material came from peripheral blood. DNA for the CDR3: TGTGCCAGTAGTCCCAGGGATTCTAGCACAGATACGCAGTATTTT. Protein product: CASSPRDSSTDTQYF.